This TCR beta chain was recorded in a study of identifying expanded T cells in peripheral blood. This clone was recorded once. The antigen remains unidentified. No infections or other immune events were documented during collection. Whole-study results and caveats: Roughly two-week clone count variance significantly increased as total template count grew. About 1.2 clones differed between technical replicates, versus about 17 and 20 over time.

The CDR3 consists of 14 residues. Trimming pared 0 bases from V and 7 bases from J, leaving 7 bases between. Germline assignment: CDR1 MNHEY and CDR2 SVGAGI. Method: immunoSEQ multiplex PCR; TCRdb's copy keeps in-frame clones and lacks some. The sample shows some 90,000 clones, more than 75% of them seen only once. Sample: blood. The chain combines TRBV6-5 with TRBJ1-6; the D is unclear. The clonotype originates from a person aged 18-69 years in good health. The CDR3 nucleotides read TGTGCCAGCAGTTACTCAGGGTACAATTCACCCCTCCACTTT. This sequence encodes CASSYSGYNSPLHF.